In its sample, the clone carrying this TCR beta chain was seen many times. V dropped 8 bases and J dropped 0; count of bases not matched to a gene: 10. The CDR3 runs to 15 residues. People with hyperthyroidism were aged 18 to 65 and newly diagnosed, under 2 months' duration. The data were taken from a study of Graves' ophthalmopathy and Graves' hyperthyroidism. Amplification of the TCR beta CDR3 regions used RNA transcripts (as template). The first-round RT-PCR employed HTBI primers together with the Qiagen OneStep RT-PCR kit. A multiplex PCR was then performed as the second round. Using its own MiXCR run on the multiplex PCR reads, TCRdb lists one record per CDR3 protein. The sample lists just over 600,000 distinct CDR3 sequences; 22% were seen once.

The sample comprised peripheral blood. The rearrangement links TRBV12-3 or TRBV12-4 to TRBJ2-7; 7 nucleotides line up with TRBD2. The receptor was derived from a woman aged 18-29 years with stable Graves' hyperthyroidism. Some clones in this sample may be carry-over from other donors' samples. The CDR3 region is CASSVGDYSSYEQYF. The CDR3 nucleotides are TGTGCCAGCTCAGTAGGGGACTACAGCTCCTACGAGCAGTACTTC.